What follows are 5 T cell receptor beta chains derived from one specimen sequenced in a study of response to subunit inactivated influenza vaccine. A single record per CDR3 protein comes from TCRdb applying MiXCR to the RT-PCR reads. The sample lists a few hundred thousand distinct CDR3 sequences, 21% occurring once. The material sequenced was PBMCs from blood, taken about 20 months after vaccination. These receptors originate from a man between 50 and 75 years old who received an inactivated influenza vaccine.

This clonotype was counted a few times. This chain links TRBV4-2 with TRBJ1-2; 10 bases are a match to TRBD1. The J segment lost 6 bases and the V segment lost 3 bases, leaving 13 bases of the junction unmatched. Germline V gives CDR1 LGHNA, CDR2 YNFKEQ. This CDR3 spans 17 amino acids. The CDR3 region is CASSHPWDRGRKNGYTF. For the CDR3, the DNA is TGTGCCAGCAGCCACCCATGGGACAGGGGAAGGAAAAATGGCTACACCTTC.

This clonotype was detected many times. The chain is built from TRBV28 and TRBJ2-5, with 11 bases matching TRBD2. From germline, CDR1 is MDHEN and CDR2 SYDVKM. The V gene end was trimmed by 5 bases and the J gene end by 5 bases; junction bases not matched to a gene: 13. The CDR3 contains 17 residues. CDR3 amino acids: CASSTHFSGGAGETQYF. The CDR3 nucleotides are TGTGCCAGCAGTACCCACTTTAGCGGGGGGGCCGGGGAGACCCAGTACTTC. Supplemented by reference TRBV28 and TRBJ2-5, the full variable domain reads DVKVTQSSRYLVKRTGEKVFLECVQDMDHENMFWYRQDPGLGLRLIYFSYDVKMKEKGDIPEGYSVSREKKERFSLILESASTNQTSMYLCASSTHFSGGAGETQYFGPGTRLLVL.

This clonotype was observed a few times. The chain couples TRBV6-2 or TRBV6-3 to TRBJ1-2, with D unresolved. The CDR3 totals 12 residues. V was trimmed by 5 bases and J by 6 bases, leaving 10 bases between them. Germline CDR1 reads MNHEY; CDR2 reads SVGEGT. DNA of the CDR3: TGTGCCAGCAGTAGAATGGAGGATGGCTACACCTTC. Protein sequence: CASSRMEDGYTF.

V is TRBV5-6 and J is TRBJ1-1; 9 bases are a match to TRBD1. The CDR3 is 15 residues long. J lost 5 bases, V lost 4 bases, and 9 bases had no gene match. CDR1 is SGHDT, CDR2 YYEEEE, per germline. The DNA of the CDR3 is TGTGCCAGCAGCCCCGACAGGGGGAGAGGGACTGAAGCTTTCTTT. It is translated as CASSPDRGRGTEAFF.

This clonotype was seen repeatedly, ten times or more. The chain has TRBV7-2 and TRBJ1-4; TRBD1 aligns across 7 bases. V gave up 5 bases and J gave up 12 bases; unmatched junction bases: 6. Germline CDR1 and CDR2: SGHTA and FQGNSA. CDR3 size: 12 residues. CDR3 region: CASSVTGAELFF. In DNA form, the CDR3 reads TGTGCCAGCAGCGTCACAGGGGCGGAACTGTTTTTT.